The clone carrying this T cell receptor (beta chain) has just one count. Antigen: not known. The CDR3 runs to 14 residues. CDR1 and CDR2 from the germline V gene are LNHDA and SQIVND (reference sequence). V lost 7 bases and J lost 7; bases outside the gene matches: 6. The data derive from a study of T cell responses to AZD1222 COVID-19 vaccine. Notes on the study in general: Spike-specific TCR breadth and depth rose after two AZD1222 doses.

Libraries were prepared by immunoSEQ multiplex PCR; TCRdb keeps only in-frame clonotypes and omits some of them. The sample lists roughly 120,000 clones, 94% seen once, with under 7.5% in the top ten. The material was peripheral blood, obtained on day 0 of AZD1222 vaccination. The chain carries TRBV19 and TRBJ2-2; TRBD1 matches 10 bases. This receptor was taken from an adult in good health. CDR3 protein: CASTPGQGFGELFF. The CDR3 DNA reads TGTGCCAGTACTCCGGGACAGGGGTTCGGGGAGCTGTTTTTT.